These 6 T cell receptor beta chains were all obtained from the same sample, sequenced in a study of blood T cell repertoires in COVID-19. Generated by immunoSEQ multiplex PCR, the TCRdb table keeps only in-frame clones and is missing some. This sample has around 250,000 clones, with approximately 77% found just once. The specimen was peripheral blood. These TCRs come from a woman between 18 and 29 years old with acute or convalescent COVID-19.

J is TRBJ2-4 and V is TRBV30; 12 bases match TRBD2. CDR3 length: 16 residues. The germline V gene has CDR1 GTSNPN and CDR2 SVGIG (reference sequence). V lost 2 bases to trimming and J lost 4 bases; unmatched junction nucleotides: 6. The CDR3 loop reads CAWSPLGLAGKNIQYF. The CDR3, as DNA: TGTGCCTGGAGTCCATTAGGACTAGCGGGAAAAAACATTCAGTACTTC.

This clone was found a few times. The J gene is TRBJ1-4, the V gene TRBV6-6; 12 bases are a match to TRBD1. J gave up 6 bases and V 5 bases, and 10 bases lay outside the gene matches. This CDR3 is built from 17 residues. CDR1 is MNHNY, CDR2 SVGAGI, per germline (reference sequence). In DNA, the CDR3 is TGTGCCAGCAGTCAGGGACAGGGGGCTGGCTTATATGAAAAACTGTTTTTT. Translation: CASSQGQGAGLYEKLFF.

The rearrangement joins TRBV4-1 to TRBJ2-3; unclear D gene. Germline V lookup: CDR1 MGHRA, CDR2 YSYEKL. V lost 0 bases to trimming and J lost 6 bases, with 16 bases between them. The length of the CDR3 is 16 residues. CDR3 amino acids: CASSQDSRYQSDTQYF. The DNA of the CDR3 is TGCGCCAGCAGCCAAGATTCCAGATACCAATCGGATACGCAGTATTTT.

This chain connects TRBV19 to TRBJ1-6; 8 positions match TRBD1. Per the germline V gene, CDR1 is LNHDA and CDR2 is SQIVND (reference sequence). After removal of 6 bases from V and 9 bases from J, the junction contained 16 bases not matched to a gene. There are 17 residues in the CDR3. DNA for the CDR3: TGTGCCAGTAGCGAAGGGGCCCGGACAGGGTGGAGTTCACCCCTCCACTTT. Encoded protein: CASSEGARTGWSSPLHF.

The chain joins TRBV18 to TRBJ1-5, with 7 bases matching TRBD1. Germline CDR1 is KGHSH and CDR2 is LQKENI. The CDR3 is 15 residues long. V dropped 2 bases and J dropped 4; count of bases not matched to a gene: 5. The CDR3 sequence: CASSPAGTDNQPQHF. In nucleotides, the CDR3 is TGTGCCAGCTCACCAGCCGGGACAGATAATCAGCCCCAGCATTTT. The variable domain in full, completed from reference TRBV18 and TRBJ1-5, reads NAGVMQNPRHLVRRRGQEARLRCSPMKGHSHVYWYRQLPEEGLKFMVYLQKENIIDESGMPKERFSAEFPKEGPSILRIQQVVRGDSAAYFCASSPAGTDNQPQHFGDGTRLSIL.

A single count supports this clone. The rearrangement joins TRBV7-2 to TRBJ2-1; tentative D call: TRBD1 (6 bases). Germline lookup yields CDR1 SGHTA and CDR2 FQGNSA. Between the trimmed V and J ends, which lost 4 bases and 8 bases, there was a span of 12 bases. The CDR3 runs to 13 residues. The CDR3 DNA follows: TGTGCCAGCAGCTCTACAGGGTACCATGAGCAGTTCTTC. This sequence encodes CASSSTGYHEQFF.